This T cell receptor (beta chain) was captured by sequencing in a study of tumour-infiltrating T cells in Burkitt lymphoma. Study details: Overall and progression-free survival were predicted by productive clonality.

This table comes from immunoSEQ multiplex PCR, and its TCRdb copy is limited to in-frame clones, with some not included. In the table there are 4,500 to 6,000 clones, approximately 10% of which are singletons. Trimming pared 2 bases from V and 4 bases from J, leaving 12 bases between. This CDR3 is 14 amino acids long. Germline V gene lookup returns CDR1 SGHRS and CDR2 YFSETQ. The origin of this receptor is a human donor with diffuse large B-cell lymphoma. The source material was tumor tissue. The chain combines TRBV5-1 with TRBJ1-2; the D gene is possibly TRBD1 (6 bases). Here the CDR3 reads CASSFPGQFYGYTF. DNA for the CDR3: TGCGCCAGCAGCTTCCCCGGACAGTTCTATGGCTACACCTTC.